The rows below give T cell receptor beta chains drawn from one sample of a study of early T cells in non-severe SARS-CoV-2 infection. Each CDR3 protein gets one entry after TCRdb re-called the 5' RACE reads with MiXCR. The table has some 62,000 distinct CDR3 sequences, approximately 10% seen once. Source material: whole blood. These TCRs come from an adult who was a healthcare worker with PCR-confirmed SARS-CoV-2 infection or an uninfected control (not recorded which). Each CDR3 is given with its conserved first and last residue. D genes are given only for firm matches. Only part of the rows carry a size: once, few, many, or a class if the clone is expanded.

J,size,D,V,length,CDR3,DNA
TRBJ1-1,many,-,TRBV18,14,CASSPSWQNTEAFF,TGTGCCAGCTCACCTTCTTGGCAGAACACTGAAGCTTTCTTT
TRBJ1-6,-,-,TRBV7-9,18,CASSLGRTRDSYNSPLHF,TGTGCCAGCAGCTTAGGGCGGACACGGGACTCCTATAATTCACCCCTCCACTTT
TRBJ2-3,few,TRBD2,TRBV2,14,CASSATSGTDTQYF,TGTGCCAGCAGTGCCACTAGCGGAACAGATACGCAGTATTTT
TRBJ2-5,few,-,TRBV4-1,16,CASSQDRKGGGETQYF,TGCGCCAGCAGCCAAGATCGGAAGGGCGGAGGAGAGACCCAGTACTTC
TRBJ1-2,-,-,TRBV18,13,CASSVGRDYGYTF,TGTGCCAGCTCCGTAGGCAGGGACTATGGCTACACCTTC
TRBJ1-1,few,TRBD1,TRBV9,15,CASSGGTASIPEAFF,TGTGCCAGCAGCGGAGGGACAGCCTCGATCCCTGAAGCTTTCTTT
TRBJ2-4,-,TRBD1,TRBV10-3,15,CATGQGPFAKNIQYF,TGTGCCACCGGACAGGGGCCTTTTGCCAAAAACATTCAGTACTTC
TRBJ2-1,few,-,TRBV3-1,18,CASSPIPGQGSSYNEQFF,TGTGCCAGCAGCCCTATACCGGGACAAGGGAGCTCCTACAATGAGCAGTTCTTC
TRBJ2-2,few,-,TRBV5-1,14,CASSLLADTGELFF,TGCGCCAGCAGCCTATTAGCGGACACCGGGGAGCTGTTTTTT
TRBJ1-2,-,-,TRBV20-1,16,CSARDSEGHRNYGYTF,TGCAGTGCTAGAGATAGCGAGGGACACCGTAACTATGGCTACACCTTC
TRBJ1-2,few,TRBD1,TRBV6-5,16,CASSYTRTGGNYGYTF,TGTGCCAGCAGTTACACACGGACAGGGGGCAACTATGGCTACACCTTC
TRBJ2-5,-,TRBD1,TRBV3-1,16,CASSQDLRQGQETQYF,TGTGCCAGCAGCCAAGACCTCAGACAGGGGCAAGAGACCCAGTACTTC
TRBJ1-4,-,-,TRBV6-1,16,CASRIDTSATNEKLFF,TGTGCCAGCAGGATTGACACGAGTGCAACTAATGAAAAACTGTTTTTT
TRBJ1-2,few,-,TRBV29-1,13,CSGATGSNYGYTF,TGCAGCGGGGCGACAGGTTCTAACTATGGCTACACCTTC
TRBJ1-2,many,-,TRBV24-1,13,CATSLTEDYGYTF,TGTGCCACCAGTCTGACGGAAGACTATGGCTACACCTTC
TRBJ1-1,many,-,TRBV7-8,14,CASSYDSLTHEAFF,TGTGCCAGCAGCTATGACTCCTTGACCCATGAAGCTTTCTTT
TRBJ1-1,-,-,TRBV18,15,CASSPQQEMNTEAFF,TGTGCCAGCTCCCCGCAACAGGAGATGAACACTGAAGCTTTCTTT
TRBJ2-3,many,-,TRBV24-1,15,CATSGSQTSADTQYF,TGTGCCACCAGTGGTAGCCAGACGTCCGCAGATACGCAGTATTTT
TRBJ1-2,few,-,TRBV18,13,CASSLVPSYGYTF,TGTGCCAGCTCACTCGTTCCCAGCTATGGCTACACCTTC
TRBJ2-5,-,TRBD1,TRBV7-9,13,CASRDRGQETQYF,TGTGCCAGCAGGGACAGGGGCCAAGAGACCCAGTACTTC
TRBJ1-2,few,-,TRBV7-2,14,CASSSGTGNYGYTF,TGTGCCAGCAGCTCCGGGACGGGGAACTATGGCTACACCTTC
TRBJ2-5,few,TRBD2,TRBV5-1,15,CASSFPTSGQETQYF,TGCGCCAGCAGCTTTCCCACTAGCGGCCAAGAGACCCAGTACTTC
TRBJ2-2,-,-,TRBV5-1,16,CASSITPGLGSGELFF,TGCGCCAGCAGCATTACTCCGGGACTGGGGAGCGGGGAGCTGTTTTTT
TRBJ2-2,many,-,TRBV5-1,15,CASSSLAPNTGELFF,TGCGCCAGCAGCTCGCTAGCGCCGAACACCGGGGAGCTGTTTTTT
TRBJ1-5,-,-,TRBV18,14,CASSTGGRNQPQHF,TGTGCCAGCTCGACGGGGGGCCGTAATCAGCCCCAGCATTTT
TRBJ1-5,few,-,TRBV6-2/TRBV6-3,16,CASSYSIGRGNQPQHF,TGTGCCAGCAGTTACTCAATCGGGAGGGGCAATCAGCCCCAGCATTTT
TRBJ2-3,-,-,TRBV2,13,CASSEESRDTQYF,TGTGCCAGCAGTGAAGAATCGAGGGATACGCAGTACTTT
TRBJ2-2,-,-,TRBV5-1,16,CASSLVGGGGAGELFF,TGCGCCAGCAGCTTGGTTGGAGGCGGTGGCGCCGGGGAGCTGTTTTTT
TRBJ2-1,few,TRBD1,TRBV10-3,13,CAISGTGPNEQFF,TGTGCCATCAGTGGGACAGGGCCCAATGAGCAGTTCTTC
TRBJ2-3,-,-,TRBV20-1,13,CSAPDRGTDTQYF,TGCAGTGCTCCTGACAGAGGCACAGATACGCAGTATTTT
TRBJ2-3,many,-,TRBV7-6,15,CASSAWPGSTDTQYF,TGTGCCAGCAGCGCTTGGCCGGGTAGCACAGATACGCAGTATTTT
TRBJ1-1,few,TRBD1,TRBV20-1,13,CSAPRTGASEAFF,TGCAGTGCGCCCCGGACAGGGGCCAGTGAAGCTTTCTTT
TRBJ2-3,many,-,TRBV12-3/TRBV12-4,15,CASSLQGRSTDTQYF,TGTGCCAGCAGTTTACAGGGCCGCAGCACAGATACGCAGTATTTT
TRBJ2-4,few,-,TRBV27,14,CASSERGPKNIQYF,TGTGCCAGCAGTGAACGGGGACCCAAAAACATTCAGTACTTC
TRBJ2-3,few,TRBD2,TRBV7-3,16,CASSLTRTSGRDTQYF,TGTGCCAGCAGCTTAACCCGGACTAGCGGACGAGATACGCAGTATTTT
TRBJ2-3,few,TRBD1,TRBV27,14,CASSDRGFSDTQYF,TGTGCCAGCAGCGACAGGGGGTTCTCAGATACGCAGTATTTT
TRBJ2-3,-,-,TRBV11-2,18,CASSLDLGGGLHTDTQYF,TGTGCCAGCAGCTTAGATCTTGGGGGGGGCCTCCACACAGATACGCAGTATTTT
TRBJ1-1,few,-,TRBV12-3/TRBV12-4,14,CASSFSGSNTEAFF,TGTGCCAGCAGTTTCTCGGGGTCGAACACTGAAGCTTTCTTT
TRBJ2-1,few,-,TRBV4-1,14,CASSQVGGLLEQFF,TGCGCCAGCAGCCAAGTGGGGGGGCTACTTGAGCAGTTCTTC
TRBJ2-4,-,TRBD1,TRBV2,16,CASSEAGGRAKNIQYF,TGTGCCAGCAGTGAAGCAGGGGGCCGGGCCAAAAACATTCAGTACTTC
TRBJ2-3,-,-,TRBV29-1,14,CSVFSGGLTDTQYF,TGCAGCGTTTTCTCCGGCGGACTCACAGATACGCAGTATTTT
TRBJ2-3,many,TRBD2,TRBV20-1,18,CSALGLAGGRAGTDTQYF,TGCAGTGCCCTAGGACTAGCGGGGGGCCGGGCGGGCACAGATACGCAGTATTTT
TRBJ1-1,-,-,TRBV12-3/TRBV12-4,13,CACSSSGNTEAFF,TGTGCCTGCAGTTCATCAGGGAACACTGAAGCTTTCTTT
TRBJ2-3,many,-,TRBV20-1,15,CSARAPGLVTDTQYF,TGCAGTGCTAGAGCCCCGGGACTTGTAACAGATACGCAGTATTTT
TRBJ1-3,-,-,TRBV20-1,14,CSALSWDSGNTIYF,TGCAGTGCCCTCTCTTGGGACTCTGGAAACACCATATATTTT
TRBJ2-5,few,-,TRBV5-1,15,CASSLTRDNQETQYF,TGCGCCAGCAGCTTGACTCGGGACAACCAAGAGACCCAGTACTTC
TRBJ2-1,many,-,TRBV10-3,15,CAISESLRVNNEQFF,TGTGCCATCAGTGAGTCACTAAGGGTCAACAATGAGCAGTTCTTC
TRBJ2-3,-,-,TRBV7-2,16,CASSPRGLGGSDTQYF,TGTGCCAGCAGCCCACGCGGGCTCGGGGGATCAGATACGCAGTATTTT
TRBJ1-5,-,TRBD1,TRBV27,15,CASRSMTGVHLAQHF,TGTGCCAGCAGATCGATGACAGGGGTCCACTTGGCCCAGCATTTT
TRBJ2-2,few,-,TRBV7-8,17,CASSLGGRRGATGELFF,TGTGCCAGCAGCTTAGGTGGCAGGAGGGGGGCCACCGGGGAGCTGTTTTTT
TRBJ1-6,many,TRBD1,TRBV29-1,15,CSVESRTGGDRALHF,TGCAGCGTTGAATCCCGGACAGGGGGCGATCGGGCCCTCCACTTT